The TCR beta chain under discussion was sequenced for a study of T cells in Graves' hyperthyroidism and ophthalmopathy. V was pared by 8 bases and J by 5 bases, with 17 bases between. The CDR3 loop spans 14 amino acids. CDR1 and CDR2 from the germline V gene are MNHNS and SASEGT. General study points: Ophthalmopathy prediction by the model preceded onset by a median approximately 6.9 months.

With regard to this clonotype: The antigen remains unidentified.

Amplified TCR beta CDR3 regions derived from RNA transcripts. A first-round RT-PCR of the TCR CDR3 used the HTBI primer set. One entry per CDR3 protein results from TCRdb running MiXCR on the multiplex PCR reads. The table shows about 320,000 distinct CDR3 sequences, with approximately 16% occurring only once. The sequenced sample consisted of blood. This sequence originates from a man aged 30 to 45 with Graves' hyperthyroidism. This chain links TRBV6-1 with TRBJ2-3; perhaps TRBD2 as D (5 bases). CDR3 region: CASGTDFRGDTQYF. The CDR3 nucleotides read TGTGCCAGCGGTACGGACTTCCGGGGAGATACGCAGTATTTT.